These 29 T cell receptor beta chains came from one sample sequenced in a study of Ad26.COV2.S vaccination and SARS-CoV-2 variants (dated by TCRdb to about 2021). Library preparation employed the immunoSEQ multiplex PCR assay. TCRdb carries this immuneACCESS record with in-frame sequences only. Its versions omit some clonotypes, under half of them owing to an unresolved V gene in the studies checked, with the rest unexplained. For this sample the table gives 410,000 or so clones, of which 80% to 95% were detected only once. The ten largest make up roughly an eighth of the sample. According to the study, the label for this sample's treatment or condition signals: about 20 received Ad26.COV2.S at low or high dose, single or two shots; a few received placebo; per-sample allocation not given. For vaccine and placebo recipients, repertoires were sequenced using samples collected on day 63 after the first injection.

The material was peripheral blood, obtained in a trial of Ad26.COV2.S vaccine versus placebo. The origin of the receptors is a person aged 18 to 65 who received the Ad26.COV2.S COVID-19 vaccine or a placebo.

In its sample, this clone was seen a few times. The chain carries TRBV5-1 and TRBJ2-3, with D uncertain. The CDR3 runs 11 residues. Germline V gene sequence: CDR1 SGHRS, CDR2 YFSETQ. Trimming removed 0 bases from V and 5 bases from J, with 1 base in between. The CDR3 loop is CASSLGDTQYF. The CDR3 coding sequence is TGCGCCAGCAGCTTGGGAGATACGCAGTATTTT.

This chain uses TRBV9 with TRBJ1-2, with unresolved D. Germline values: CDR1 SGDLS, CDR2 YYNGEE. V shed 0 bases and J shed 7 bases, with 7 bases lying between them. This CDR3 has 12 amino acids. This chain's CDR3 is CASSVGAGGYTF. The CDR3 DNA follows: TGTGCCAGCAGCGTAGGAGCCGGTGGCTACACCTTC.

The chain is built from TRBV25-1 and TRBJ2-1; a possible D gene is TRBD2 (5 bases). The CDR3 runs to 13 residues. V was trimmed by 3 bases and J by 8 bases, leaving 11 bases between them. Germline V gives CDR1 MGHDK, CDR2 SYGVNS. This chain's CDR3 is CASSESGIHEQFF. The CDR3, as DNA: TGTGCCAGCAGTGAGTCCGGGATCCATGAGCAGTTCTTC.

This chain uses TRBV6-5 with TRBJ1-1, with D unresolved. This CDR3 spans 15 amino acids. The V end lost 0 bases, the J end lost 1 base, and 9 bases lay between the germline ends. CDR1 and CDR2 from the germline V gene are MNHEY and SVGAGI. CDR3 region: CASSYSSGRNTEAFF. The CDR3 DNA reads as TGTGCCAGCAGTTACTCATCCGGGCGGAACACTGAAGCTTTCTTT.

In DNA form, the CDR3 reads TGTGCCAGCAGCCAGGGAGCAGGGTGGGAAAACATTCAGTACTTC. Its translation: CASSQGAGWENIQYF. The chain uses TRBV3-1 (or the pseudogene TRBV3-2) and TRBJ2-4; D may correspond to TRBD1 or TRBD2 (5 bases each). Germline V gives CDR1 LGHDT, CDR2 YNNKEL (reference sequence). V was trimmed by 3 bases and J by 5 bases, leaving 14 bases between them. This CDR3 has 15 amino acids.

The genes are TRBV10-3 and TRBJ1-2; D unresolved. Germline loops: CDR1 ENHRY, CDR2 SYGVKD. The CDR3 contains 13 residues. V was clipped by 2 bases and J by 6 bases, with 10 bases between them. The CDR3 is CAISEVDRHGYTF. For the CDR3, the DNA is TGTGCCATCAGTGAGGTCGATCGGCATGGCTACACCTTC.

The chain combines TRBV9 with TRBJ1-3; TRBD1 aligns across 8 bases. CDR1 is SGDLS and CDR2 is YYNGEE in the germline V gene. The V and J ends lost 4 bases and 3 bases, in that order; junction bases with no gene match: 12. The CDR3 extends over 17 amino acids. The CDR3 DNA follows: TGTGCCAGCAGCTCCCCTGTGGTGGACAGGGTTGGAAACACCATATATTTT. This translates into CASSSPVVDRVGNTIYF.

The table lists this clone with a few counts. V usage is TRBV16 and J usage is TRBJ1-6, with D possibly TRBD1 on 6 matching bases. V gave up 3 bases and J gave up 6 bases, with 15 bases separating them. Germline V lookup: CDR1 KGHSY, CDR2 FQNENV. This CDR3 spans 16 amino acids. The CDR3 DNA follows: TGTGCCAGCAGCCAGTCCGACAGGACCCCTAATTCACCCCTCCACTTT. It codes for CASSQSDRTPNSPLHF.

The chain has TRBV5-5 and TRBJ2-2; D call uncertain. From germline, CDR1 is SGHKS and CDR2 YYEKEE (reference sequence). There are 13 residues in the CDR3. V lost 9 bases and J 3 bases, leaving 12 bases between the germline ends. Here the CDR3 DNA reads TGTGCCACCAACGCGGCTCACACCGGGGAGCTGTTTTTT. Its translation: CATNAAHTGELFF.

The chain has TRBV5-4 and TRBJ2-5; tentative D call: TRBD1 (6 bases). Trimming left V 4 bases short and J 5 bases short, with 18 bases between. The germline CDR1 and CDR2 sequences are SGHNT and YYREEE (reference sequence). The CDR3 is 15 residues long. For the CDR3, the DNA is TGTGCCAGCAGCCCAACTACAGGGTGGGGCGAGACCCAGTACTTC. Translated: CASSPTTGWGETQYF.

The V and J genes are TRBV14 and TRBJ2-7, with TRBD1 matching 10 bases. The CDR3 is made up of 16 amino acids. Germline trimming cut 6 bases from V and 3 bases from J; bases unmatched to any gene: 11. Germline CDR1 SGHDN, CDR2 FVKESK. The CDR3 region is CASSRTGGSGYYEQYF. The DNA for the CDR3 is TGTGCCAGCAGTCGGACAGGGGGGAGTGGATACTACGAGCAGTACTTC.

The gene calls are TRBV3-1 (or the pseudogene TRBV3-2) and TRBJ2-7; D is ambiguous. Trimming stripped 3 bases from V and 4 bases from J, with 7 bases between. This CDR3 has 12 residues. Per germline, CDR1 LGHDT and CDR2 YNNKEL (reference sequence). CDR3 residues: CASSHGVYEQYF. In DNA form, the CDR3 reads TGTGCCAGCAGCCATGGGGTTTACGAGCAGTACTTC.

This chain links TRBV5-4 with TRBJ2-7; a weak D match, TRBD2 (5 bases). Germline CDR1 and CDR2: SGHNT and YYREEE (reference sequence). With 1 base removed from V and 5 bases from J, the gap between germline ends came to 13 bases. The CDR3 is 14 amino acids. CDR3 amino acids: CASSLIEEAHEQYF. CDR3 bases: TGTGCCAGCAGCTTGATAGAGGAGGCCCACGAGCAGTACTTC.

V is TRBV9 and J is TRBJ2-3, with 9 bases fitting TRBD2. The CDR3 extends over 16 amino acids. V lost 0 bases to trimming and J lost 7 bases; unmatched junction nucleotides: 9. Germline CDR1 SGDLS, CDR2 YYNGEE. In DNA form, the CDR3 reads TGTGCCAGCAGCGTAGCGAGTAGCGGGAGTTTTTATACGCAGTATTTT. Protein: CASSVASSGSFYTQYF.

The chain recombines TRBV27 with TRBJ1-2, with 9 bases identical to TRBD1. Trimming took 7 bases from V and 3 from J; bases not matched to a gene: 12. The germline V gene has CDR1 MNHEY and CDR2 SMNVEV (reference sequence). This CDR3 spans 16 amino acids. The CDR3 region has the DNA TGTGCCAGCACGCCCCTACAGGGGGCGCCGGACTATGGCTACACCTTC. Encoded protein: CASTPLQGAPDYGYTF.

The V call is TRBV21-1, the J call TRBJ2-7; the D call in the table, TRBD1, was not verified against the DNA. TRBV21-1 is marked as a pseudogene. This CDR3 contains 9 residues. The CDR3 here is CASSRWDRF. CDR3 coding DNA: TGTGCCAGCAGCAGATGGGACAGGTTC.

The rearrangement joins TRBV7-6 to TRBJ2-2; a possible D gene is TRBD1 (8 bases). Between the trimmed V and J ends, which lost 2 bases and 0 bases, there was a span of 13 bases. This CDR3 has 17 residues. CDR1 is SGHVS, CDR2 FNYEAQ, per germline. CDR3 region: CASSLREGQANTGELFF. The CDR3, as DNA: TGTGCCAGCAGCTTAAGGGAGGGACAGGCGAACACCGGGGAGCTGTTTTTT.

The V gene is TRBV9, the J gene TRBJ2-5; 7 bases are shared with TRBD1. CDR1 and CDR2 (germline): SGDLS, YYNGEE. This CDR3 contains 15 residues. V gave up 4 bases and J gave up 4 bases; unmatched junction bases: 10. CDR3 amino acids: CASSKSTGLIETQYF. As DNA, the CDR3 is TGTGCCAGCAGCAAATCGACAGGGTTAATAGAGACCCAGTACTTC.

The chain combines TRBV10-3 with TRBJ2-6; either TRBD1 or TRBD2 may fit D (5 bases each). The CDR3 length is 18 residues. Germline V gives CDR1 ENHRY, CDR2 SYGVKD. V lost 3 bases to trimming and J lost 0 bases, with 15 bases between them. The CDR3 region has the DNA TGTGCCATCAGTGATGGGGGTGGCGGATTCTCTGGGGCCAACGTCCTGACTTTC. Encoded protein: CAISDGGGGFSGANVLTF.

The CDR3 spells CATSVPSTGSQFF. The CDR3 DNA follows: TGTGCCACCAGTGTCCCTAGCACAGGGTCTCAGTTCTTC. The gene calls are TRBV24-1 and TRBJ2-1, with D possibly being TRBD1 (6 bases). Trimming pared 5 bases from V and 13 bases from J, leaving 17 bases between. The CDR3 loop spans 13 amino acids. In germline, CDR1 is KGHDR, CDR2 SFDVKD.

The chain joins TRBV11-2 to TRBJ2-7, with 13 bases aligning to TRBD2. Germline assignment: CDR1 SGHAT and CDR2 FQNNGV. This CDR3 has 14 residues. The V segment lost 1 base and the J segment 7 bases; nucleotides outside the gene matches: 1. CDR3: CASSLGGLAGEQYF. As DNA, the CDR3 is TGTGCCAGCAGCTTAGGGGGACTAGCGGGAGAGCAGTACTTC.

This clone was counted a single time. CDR3 residues: CATSRDWEPPYNEQFF. The CDR3 DNA is TGTGCCACCAGCAGAGATTGGGAGCCCCCCTACAATGAGCAGTTCTTC. This chain connects TRBV15 to TRBJ2-1, with D tentatively TRBD2 (5 bases). The CDR3 runs 16 residues. The V and J ends lost 0 bases and 2 bases respectively, with 11 bases between them. From germline, CDR1 is LNHNV and CDR2 YYDKDF (reference sequence).

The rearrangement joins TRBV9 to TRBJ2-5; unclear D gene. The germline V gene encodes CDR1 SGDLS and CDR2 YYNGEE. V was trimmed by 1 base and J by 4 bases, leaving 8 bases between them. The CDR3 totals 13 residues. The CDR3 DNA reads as TGTGCCAGCAGCGTAACGGGCGCAGAGACCCAGTACTTC. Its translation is CASSVTGAETQYF.

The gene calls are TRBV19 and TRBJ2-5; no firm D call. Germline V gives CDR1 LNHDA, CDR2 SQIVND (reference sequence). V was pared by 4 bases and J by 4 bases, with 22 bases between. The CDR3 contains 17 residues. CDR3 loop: CASSTTRTRLHGETQYF. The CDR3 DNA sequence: TGTGCCAGTAGTACGACCCGGACCCGTCTACACGGAGAGACCCAGTACTTC.

This CDR3 is CSVEGLAQNTGELFF. CDR3 nucleotides: TGCAGCGTTGAAGGCCTAGCGCAGAACACCGGGGAGCTGTTTTTT. The V call is TRBV29-1, the J call TRBJ2-2; D perhaps matches TRBD2 (6 bases). In germline, CDR1 is SQVTM, CDR2 ANQGSEA. V was pared by 1 base and J by 1 base, with 10 bases between. The CDR3 extends over 15 amino acids.

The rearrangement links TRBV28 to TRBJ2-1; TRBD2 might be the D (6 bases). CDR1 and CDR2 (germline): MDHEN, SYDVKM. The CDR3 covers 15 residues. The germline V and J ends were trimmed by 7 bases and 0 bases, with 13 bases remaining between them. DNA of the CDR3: TGTGCCAGCAAAACTGCGGGATTCTCCTACAATGAGCAGTTCTTC. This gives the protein CASKTAGFSYNEQFF.

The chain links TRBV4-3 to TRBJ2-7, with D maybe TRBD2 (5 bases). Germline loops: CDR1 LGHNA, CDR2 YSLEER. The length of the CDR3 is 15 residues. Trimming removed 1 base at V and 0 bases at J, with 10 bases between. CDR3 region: CASSQGRSLSYEQYF. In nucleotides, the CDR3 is TGCGCCAGCAGCCAAGGGAGGAGCCTCTCCTACGAGCAGTACTTC.

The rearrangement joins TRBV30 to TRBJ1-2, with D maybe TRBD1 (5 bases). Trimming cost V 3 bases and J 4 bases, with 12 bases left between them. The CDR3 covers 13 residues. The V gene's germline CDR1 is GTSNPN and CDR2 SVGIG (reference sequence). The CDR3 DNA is TGTGCCTGGAGCCCCGGGACCTCCTATGGCTACACCTTC. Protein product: CAWSPGTSYGYTF.

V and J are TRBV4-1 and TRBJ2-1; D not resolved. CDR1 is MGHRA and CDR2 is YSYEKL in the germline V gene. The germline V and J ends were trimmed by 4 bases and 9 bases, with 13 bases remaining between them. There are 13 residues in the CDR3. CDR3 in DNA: TGCGCCAGCAGCCGAATTGTCCAGCGTGAGCAGTTCTTC. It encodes CASSRIVQREQFF.